This T cell receptor (beta chain) was found in a study of T-cell memory formation after mild COVID-19. The study, taken as a whole, reports: Mainly in CM and EM were contracting CD4+ clones; CD8+ were in EMRA.

This clonotype has only a few counts. The antigen remains undetermined. V lost 3 bases to trimming and J lost 1 base; unmatched junction nucleotides: 10. The CDR3 is 17 residues long. The germline V gene encodes CDR1 SGDLS and CDR2 YYNGEE. TCRdb reprocessed the 5' RACE reads with MiXCR, giving one entry per CDR3 protein. The repertoire holds about 130,000 distinct CDR3 sequences, with about 6% as singletons. The chain couples TRBV9 to TRBJ2-1; 7 bases fit TRBD2. The receptor comes from an adult woman who had mild COVID-19 (a few samples of this study predate the infection). Cell type and time point are not known. Source material: PBMCs or a T cell subset sorted from them (not recorded which). CDR3 amino acids: CASSAVFGGDSYNEQFF. The DNA of the CDR3 is TGTGCCAGCAGCGCCGTCTTTGGGGGGGATTCCTACAATGAGCAGTTCTTC.